This entry concerns a single T cell receptor beta chain. This entry is derived from a study of T cell changes during pregnancy in multiple sclerosis. Unmatched junction bases numbered 7, after V lost 1 base and J lost 5 bases. Germline CDR1 and CDR2: LNHDA and SQIVND (reference sequence). This CDR3 is 15 amino acids long. Repertoires were generated with immunoSEQ multiplex PCR, while TCRdb's copy carries only in-frame clones and drops some. The table includes approximately 23,000 clones, around 89% detected once. The chain has TRBV19 and TRBJ2-7; 8 positions match TRBD2. This sequence was found in a female donor with multiple sclerosis, enrolled in a pregnancy study. Material: CD8+ T cells from peripheral blood mononuclear cells, obtained in the first trimester of pregnancy. The CDR3 DNA reads TGTGCCAGTAGTATAGGTTTGGCGGGAGGAGACGAGCAGTACTTC. Translating it yields CASSIGLAGGDEQYF. The whole variable domain, remainder taken from reference TRBV19 and TRBJ2-7, is DGGITQSPKYLFRKEGQNVTLSCEQNLNHDAMYWYRQDPGQGLRLIYYSQIVNDFQKGDIAEGYSVSREKKESFPLTVTSAQKNPTAFYLCASSIGLAGGDEQYFGPGTRLTVT.